This T cell receptor beta chain was recorded in a study of shared clonotypes between healthy human individuals. Germline assignment: CDR1 SNHLY and CDR2 FYNNEI. CDR3 length: 14 residues. With 1 base clipped from V and 5 bases from J, the junction kept 4 bases outside the gene matches. As for this clone: Its matching antigen is unknown.

Study-level findings and limits: Non-shared clonotypes were found to have lower generation probabilities than the clonotypes that were shared by all four of the sorted-subset donors. In several donors, about 5% of naive CD4 clonotypes appeared in common.

Profiled with immunoSEQ multiplex PCR; TCRdb holds only in-frame clones, not every one. Of roughly 2.5 million clones in the sample, just over 90% are singletons; the top ten hold around 0.15%. The source is a man between 18 and 35 years old in good health. The chain uses TRBV2 and TRBJ1-2; TRBD1 matches 7 bases. The source material was naive CD4+ T cells sorted from blood. Subset meaning: CD45RA+ positively selected. CDR3 nucleotides: TGTGCCAGCAGTGAAGGGGGACAGCTGTATGGCTACACCTTC. Its protein is CASSEGGQLYGYTF.